This T cell receptor (beta chain) was found in a study of control samples from healthy donors and cancer patients (dated by TCRdb to between 2020 and 2021). There are 14 amino acids in the CDR3, from cysteine to phenylalanine inclusive. Just CDR3 DNA is preserved here, 42 bases in frame from base 1. CDR1 and CDR2, looked up from the germline V gene, are MNHEY and SVGAGI. Trimming leaves V shorter by 6 bases and J shorter by 2 bases, with the junction holding 5 bases beyond the gene matches. Concerning this clone itself: Its antigen is unknown. It has no much larger one-base neighbor in the sample; base qualities were not kept.

Library construction relied on the immunoSEQ multiplex PCR assay. What TCRdb holds here is the immuneACCESS table cut down to in-frame rearrangements. Part of the clones is not present; checked against another copy, under half of the missing clones reflect an unresolved V gene, and the others are unexplained. The sample table contains approximately 170,000 clones; only one count was recorded for 91% of them. About 1.4% of the sample is held by the ten biggest clonotypes. The rearranged chain carries TRBV6-5 and TRBJ2-5, with 8 bases in between that match TRBD2. Material for sequencing was blood. This TCR was sampled from a woman in her twenties or thirties in good health. The DNA reads as follows: TGTGCCAGCAGGGTAGCGGGGATACAAGAGACCCAGTACTTC. Its translation is CASRVAGIQETQYF.